This record covers a single TCR beta chain. The data were obtained in a study of cytotoxic CD8 clonotypes in ibrutinib-treated CLL. Germline V gives CDR1 SGHDT, CDR2 YYEEEE. The CDR3 sequence is 15 residues long. V was pared by 6 bases and J by 4 bases, with 19 bases between. The data were produced by immunoSEQ multiplex PCR, yet TCRdb's version contains in-frame clones alone and is incomplete. The sample includes fewer than 150,000 clones, around 84% of them seen just once. The genes are TRBV5-6 and TRBJ1-2; D gene ambiguous. The clonotype comes from a human donor with chronic lymphocytic leukemia. Sequencing used PBMCs, obtained after 24 months of ibrutinib treatment. The CDR3 loop is CASTDAPAGIYGYTF. The DNA for the CDR3 is TGTGCCAGCACCGACGCCCCGGCAGGAATCTATGGCTACACCTTC.